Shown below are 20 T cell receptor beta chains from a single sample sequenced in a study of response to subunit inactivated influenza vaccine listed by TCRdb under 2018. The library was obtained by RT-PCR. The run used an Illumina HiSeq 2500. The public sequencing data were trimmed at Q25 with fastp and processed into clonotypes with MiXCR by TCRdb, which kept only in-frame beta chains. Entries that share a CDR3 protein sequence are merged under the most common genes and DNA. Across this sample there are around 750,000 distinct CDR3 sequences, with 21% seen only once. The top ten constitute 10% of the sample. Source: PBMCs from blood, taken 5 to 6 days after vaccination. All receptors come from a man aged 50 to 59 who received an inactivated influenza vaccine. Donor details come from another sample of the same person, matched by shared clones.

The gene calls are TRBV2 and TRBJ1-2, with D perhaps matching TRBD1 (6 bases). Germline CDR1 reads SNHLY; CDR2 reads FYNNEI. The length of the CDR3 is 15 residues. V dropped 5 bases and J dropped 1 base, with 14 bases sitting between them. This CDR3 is CASSILGQINYGYTF. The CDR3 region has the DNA TGTGCCAGCAGTATATTAGGACAGATTAACTATGGCTACACCTTC.

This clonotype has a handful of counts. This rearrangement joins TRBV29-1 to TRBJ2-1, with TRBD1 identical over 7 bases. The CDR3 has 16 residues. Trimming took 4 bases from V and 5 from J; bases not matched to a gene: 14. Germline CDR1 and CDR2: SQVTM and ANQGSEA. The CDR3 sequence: CSVVGRQGSRHNEQFF. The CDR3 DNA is TGCAGCGTTGTGGGGCGACAGGGCAGTCGACACAATGAGCAGTTCTTC.

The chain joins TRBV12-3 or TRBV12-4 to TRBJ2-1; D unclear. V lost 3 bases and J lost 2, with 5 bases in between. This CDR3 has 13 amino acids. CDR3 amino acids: CASSLEPYNEQFF. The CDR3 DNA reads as TGTGCCAGCAGTTTGGAACCCTACAATGAGCAGTTCTTC.

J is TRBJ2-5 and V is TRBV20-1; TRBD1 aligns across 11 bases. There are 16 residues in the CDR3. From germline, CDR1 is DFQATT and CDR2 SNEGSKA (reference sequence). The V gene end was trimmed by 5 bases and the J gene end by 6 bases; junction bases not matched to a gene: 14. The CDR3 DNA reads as TGCAGTGCTCCGCCACTCCAGGGGGACAGGGGGAAGACCCAGTACTTC. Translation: CSAPPLQGDRGKTQYF.

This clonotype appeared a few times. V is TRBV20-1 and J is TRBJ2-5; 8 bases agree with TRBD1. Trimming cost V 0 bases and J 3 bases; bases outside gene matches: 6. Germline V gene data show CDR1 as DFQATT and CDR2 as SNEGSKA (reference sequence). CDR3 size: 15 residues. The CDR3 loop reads CSARDWGQVKETQYF. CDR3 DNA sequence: TGCAGTGCTAGAGATTGGGGACAGGTCAAAGAGACCCAGTACTTC.

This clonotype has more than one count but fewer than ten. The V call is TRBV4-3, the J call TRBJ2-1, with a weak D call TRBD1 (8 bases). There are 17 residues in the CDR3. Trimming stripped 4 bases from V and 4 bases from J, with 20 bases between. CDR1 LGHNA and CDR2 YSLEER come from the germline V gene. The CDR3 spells CASSPQSGTGFYNEQFF. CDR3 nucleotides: TGCGCCAGCAGCCCCCAGAGCGGGACAGGCTTTTACAATGAGCAGTTCTTC.

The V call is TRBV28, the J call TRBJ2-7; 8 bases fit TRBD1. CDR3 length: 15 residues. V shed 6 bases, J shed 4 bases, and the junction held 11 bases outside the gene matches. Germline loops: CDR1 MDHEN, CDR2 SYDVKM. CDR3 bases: TGTGCCAGCAGCATACTACCGGGACAGGCTTACGAGCAGTACTTC. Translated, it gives CASSILPGQAYEQYF.

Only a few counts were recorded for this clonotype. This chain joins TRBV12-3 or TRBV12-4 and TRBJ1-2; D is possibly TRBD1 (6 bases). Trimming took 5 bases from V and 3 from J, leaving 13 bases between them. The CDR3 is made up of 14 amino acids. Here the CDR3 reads CASSLINRDYGYTF. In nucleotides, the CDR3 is TGTGCCAGCAGTCTAATCAACAGGGACTATGGCTACACCTTC.

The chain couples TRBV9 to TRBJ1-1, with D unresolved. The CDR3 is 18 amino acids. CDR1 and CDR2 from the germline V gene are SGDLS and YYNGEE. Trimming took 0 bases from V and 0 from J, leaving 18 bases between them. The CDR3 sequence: CASSVVGAGISMNTEAFF. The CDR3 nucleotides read TGTGCCAGCAGCGTAGTTGGCGCCGGGATCTCGATGAACACTGAAGCTTTCTTT.

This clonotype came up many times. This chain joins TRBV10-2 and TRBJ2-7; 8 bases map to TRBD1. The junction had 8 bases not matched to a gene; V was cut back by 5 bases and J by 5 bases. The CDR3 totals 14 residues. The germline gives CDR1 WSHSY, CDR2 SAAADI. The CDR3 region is CASSITGGRDEQYF. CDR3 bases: TGCGCCAGCAGTATAACAGGGGGTAGGGACGAGCAGTACTTC.

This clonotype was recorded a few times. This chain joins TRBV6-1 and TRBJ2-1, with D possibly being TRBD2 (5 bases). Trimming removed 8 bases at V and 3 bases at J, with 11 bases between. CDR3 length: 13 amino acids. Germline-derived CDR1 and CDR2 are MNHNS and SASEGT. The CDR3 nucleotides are TGTGCCAGCGCGGGCAGAGGCTACAATGAGCAGTTCTTC. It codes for CASAGRGYNEQFF.

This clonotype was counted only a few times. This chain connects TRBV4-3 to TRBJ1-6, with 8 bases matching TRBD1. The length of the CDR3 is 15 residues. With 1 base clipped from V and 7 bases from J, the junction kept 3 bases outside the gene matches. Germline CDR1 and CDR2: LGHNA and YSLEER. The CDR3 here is CASSQGTGTNSPLHF. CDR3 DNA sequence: TGCGCCAGCAGCCAAGGGACAGGGACGAATTCACCCCTCCACTTT.

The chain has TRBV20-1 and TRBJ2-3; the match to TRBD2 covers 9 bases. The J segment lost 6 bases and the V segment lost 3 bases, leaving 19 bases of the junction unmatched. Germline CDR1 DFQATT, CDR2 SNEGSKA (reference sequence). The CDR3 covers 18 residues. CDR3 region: CSARALAGESQPFDTQYF. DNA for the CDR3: TGCAGTGCTAGGGCATTAGCGGGAGAGTCCCAACCTTTTGATACGCAGTATTTT.

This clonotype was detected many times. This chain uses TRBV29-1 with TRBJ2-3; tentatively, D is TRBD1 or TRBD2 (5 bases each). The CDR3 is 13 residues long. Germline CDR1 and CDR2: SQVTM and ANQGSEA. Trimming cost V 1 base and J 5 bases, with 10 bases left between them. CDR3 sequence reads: CSVEGGVQDTQYF. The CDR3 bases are TGCAGCGTTGAAGGAGGGGTCCAAGATACGCAGTATTTT.

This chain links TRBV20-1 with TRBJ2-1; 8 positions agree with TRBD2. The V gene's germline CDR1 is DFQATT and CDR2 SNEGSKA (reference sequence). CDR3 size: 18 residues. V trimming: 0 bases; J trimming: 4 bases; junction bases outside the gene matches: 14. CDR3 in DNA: TGCAGTGCTAGAGATATGAGGCGAGGTAGCGGGGTATACAATGAGCAGTTCTTC. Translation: CSARDMRRGSGVYNEQFF.

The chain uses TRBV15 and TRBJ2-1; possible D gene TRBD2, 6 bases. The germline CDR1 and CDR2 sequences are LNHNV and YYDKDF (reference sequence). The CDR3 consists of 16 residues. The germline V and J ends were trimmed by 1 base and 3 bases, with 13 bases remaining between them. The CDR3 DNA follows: TGTGCCACCAGCAGAGGCTTTAGCGGAGGCTACAATGAGCAGTTCTTC. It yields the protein CATSRGFSGGYNEQFF.

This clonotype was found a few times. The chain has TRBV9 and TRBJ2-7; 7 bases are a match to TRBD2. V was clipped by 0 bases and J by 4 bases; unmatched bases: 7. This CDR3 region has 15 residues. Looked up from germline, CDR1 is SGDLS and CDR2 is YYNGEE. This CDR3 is CASSVAGGSGYEQYF. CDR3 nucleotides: TGTGCCAGCAGCGTAGCCGGCGGGAGTGGTTACGAGCAGTACTTC. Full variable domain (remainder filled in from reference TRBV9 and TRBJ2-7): DSGVTQTPKHLITATGQRVTLRCSPRSGDLSVYWYQQSLDQGLQFLIQYYNGEERAKGNILERFSAQQFPDLHSELNLSSLELGDSALYFCASSVAGGSGYEQYFGPGTRLTVT.

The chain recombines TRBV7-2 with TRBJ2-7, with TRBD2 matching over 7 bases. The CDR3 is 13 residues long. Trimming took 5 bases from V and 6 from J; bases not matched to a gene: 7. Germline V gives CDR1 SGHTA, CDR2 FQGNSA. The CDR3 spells CASSSGRASEQYF. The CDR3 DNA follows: TGTGCCAGCAGCAGTGGGAGGGCCTCCGAGCAGTACTTC.

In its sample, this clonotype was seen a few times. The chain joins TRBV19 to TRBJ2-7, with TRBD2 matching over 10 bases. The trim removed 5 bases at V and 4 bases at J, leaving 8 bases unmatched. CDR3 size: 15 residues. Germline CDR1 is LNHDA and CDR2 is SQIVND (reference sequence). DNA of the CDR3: TGTGCCAGTAGTTTGGGACTAGCGATCAATTACGAGCAGTACTTC. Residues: CASSLGLAINYEQYF.

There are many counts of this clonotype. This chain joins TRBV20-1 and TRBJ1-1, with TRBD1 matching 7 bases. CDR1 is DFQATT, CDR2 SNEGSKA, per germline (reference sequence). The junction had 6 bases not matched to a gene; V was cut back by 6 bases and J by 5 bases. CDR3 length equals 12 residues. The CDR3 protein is CSASGGNTEAFF. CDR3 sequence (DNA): TGCAGTGCCTCAGGGGGAAATACTGAAGCTTTCTTT.